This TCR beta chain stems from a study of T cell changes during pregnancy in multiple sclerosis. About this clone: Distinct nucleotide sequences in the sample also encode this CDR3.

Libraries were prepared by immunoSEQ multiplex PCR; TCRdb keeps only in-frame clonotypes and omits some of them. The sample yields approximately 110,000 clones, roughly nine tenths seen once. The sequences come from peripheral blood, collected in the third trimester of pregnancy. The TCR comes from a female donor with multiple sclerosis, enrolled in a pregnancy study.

The CDR3 nucleotides read TGCAGCGTCCGGACAGGGAACACTGAAGCTTTCTTT. This translates into CSVRTGNTEAFF. The chain combines TRBV29-1 with TRBJ1-1, with 7 bases fitting TRBD1. Losses at the gene ends were 6 bases for V and 1 base for J; bases not matched to a gene: 2. Germline assignment: CDR1 SQVTM and CDR2 ANQGSEA. CDR3 length: 12 residues.